The text below deals with one T cell receptor beta chain. Its specificity is not known. Germline trimming cut 5 bases from V and 4 bases from J; bases unmatched to any gene: 3. The germline V gene has CDR1 MDHEN and CDR2 SYDVKM. There are 14 residues in the CDR3. The data derive from a study of graft-versus-host responses after intestinal transplantation. Study summary: Transplants given to recipients were multivisceral, liver-intestinal, or isolated intestinal. All recipients were given anti-thymocyte globulin induction, and tacrolimus and steroids were then administered for around three years.

Study outcomes and limitations: Peak GvH clone levels in circulation were associated with early post-transplant HvG declines. GvH clones detected in recipient marrow included some appearing first in ileum or blood.

Intraepithelial plus lamina propria lymphocytes were released by processing graft tissue. Generated by immunoSEQ multiplex PCR, the TCRdb table keeps only in-frame clones and is missing some. The sample consists of around 6,200 clones, about 83% of them appearing once. The receptor's source is a human patient who received an intestinal transplant, so some T cells may come from the graft donor. The starting material was ileum tissue, obtained roughly 300 days after intestinal transplant. V gene TRBV28 combines with J gene TRBJ1-5, with 9 nucleotides matching TRBD1. CDR3 amino acids: CASSPGTGNQPQHF. The CDR3, as DNA: TGTGCCAGCAGTCCCGGGACAGGGAATCAGCCCCAGCATTTT.